This T cell receptor (beta chain) is from a study of a mutant IDH1 vaccine in newly diagnosed glioma. Study summary: The treated group averaged about 41 years old and was around 62% male, about 38% female. Patients had received radiotherapy, temozolomide, or both previously, most receiving both. General study results and limits: Pseudoprogression apparently tracked independently of changes in top peripheral T cell clonotypes.

Repertoires were generated with immunoSEQ multiplex PCR, while TCRdb's copy carries only in-frame clones and drops some. The table lists tens of thousands of clones, 81% of them singletons, with 5.1% in the top ten. Regarding time point: week 23, last vaccination. Every vaccine dose comprised 300 ug of mutant IDH1 20-mer peptide plus topical imiquimod. The donor cohort comprised cases of new WHO grade 3 or 4 IDH1-mutant, ATRX-lost astrocytoma. This clone occurred a few times. Its cognate antigen is unknown. The junction had 0 bases not matched to a gene; V was cut back by 2 bases and J by 5 bases. CDR1 is SGHTA, CDR2 FQGTGA, per germline. The CDR3 loop spans 14 amino acids.

The chain joins TRBV7-3 to TRBJ2-3, with 11 positions matching TRBD2. The sequence was collected from a man aged 35-49 years with glioma. This material consisted of PBMCs, taken from a glioma patient whose treatment included an IDH1 peptide vaccine. CDR3 sequence: CASSLGLAGDTQYF. DNA for the CDR3: TGTGCCAGCAGCTTAGGACTAGCGGGAGATACGCAGTATTTT.